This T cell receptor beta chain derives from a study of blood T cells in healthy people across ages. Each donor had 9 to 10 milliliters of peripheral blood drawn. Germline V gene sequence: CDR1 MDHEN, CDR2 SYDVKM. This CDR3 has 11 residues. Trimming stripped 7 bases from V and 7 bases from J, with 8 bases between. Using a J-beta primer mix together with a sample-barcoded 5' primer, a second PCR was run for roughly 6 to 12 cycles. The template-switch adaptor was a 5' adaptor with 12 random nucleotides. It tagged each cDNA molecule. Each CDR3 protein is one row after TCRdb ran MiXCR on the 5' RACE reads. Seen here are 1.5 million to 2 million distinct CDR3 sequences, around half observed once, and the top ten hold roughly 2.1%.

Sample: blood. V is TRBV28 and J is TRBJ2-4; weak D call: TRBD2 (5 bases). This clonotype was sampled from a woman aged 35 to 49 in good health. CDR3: CASTRGNIQYF. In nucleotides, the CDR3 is TGTGCCAGCACTCGGGGTAACATTCAGTACTTC.